A single sample is the source of the 28 T cell receptor beta chains below, sequenced in a study of blood T cells in healthy people across ages. PCR was performed a second time for 7 to 11 cycles using a sample-barcoded 5' primer and a J-beta primer mix. TCRdb fed the 5' RACE reads into MiXCR, producing one record per CDR3 protein. The table lists over 600,000 distinct CDR3 sequences, 56% of them singletons. The sample was blood. Every receptor here comes from a middle-aged man in good health.

This rearrangement joins TRBV20-1 to TRBJ2-7; TRBD1 is a possible D gene (5 bases). From germline, CDR1 is DFQATT and CDR2 SNEGSKA (reference sequence). With 0 bases removed from V and 3 bases from J, the gap between germline ends came to 15 bases. This CDR3 has 15 residues. The CDR3 DNA sequence: TGCAGTGCTAGAGATTTTCAGGGCAACGACTACGAGCAGTACTTC. This gives the protein CSARDFQGNDYEQYF.

The chain recombines TRBV27 with TRBJ2-2; 9 bases fit TRBD1. Trimming at V came to 0 bases and at J to 4 bases, leaving 6 bases not matched to a gene. Per germline, CDR1 MNHEY and CDR2 SMNVEV (reference sequence). The CDR3 has 17 residues. DNA of the CDR3: TGTGCCAGCAGTTTATCCGGGACAGGGCGATCCACCGGGGAGCTGTTTTTT. It yields the protein CASSLSGTGRSTGELFF.

The genes are TRBV21-1 and TRBJ1-1; TRBD1 is the table's D call, not checked against the DNA. TRBV21-1 is flagged as a pseudogene. The CDR3 runs to 15 residues. Here the CDR3 DNA reads TGTGCCAGCAATCCCACGGGACAGGGGAAGGCTGAAGCTTTCTTT. Its protein product is CASNPTGQGKAEAFF.

The CDR3 region has the DNA TGTGCCAGCACCCCACTCCCAGTATACAATGAGCAGTTCTTC. Protein product: CASTPLPVYNEQFF. The chain has TRBV14 and TRBJ2-1; D gene uncertain. Germline values: CDR1 SGHDN, CDR2 FVKESK. This CDR3 comprises 14 residues. The ends were cut back, 7 bases at V and 4 bases at J, with 14 bases in the middle.

As to this clonotype: Compared with germline, one end of the junction differs, possibly owing to a read error. The chain links TRBV18 to TRBJ1-2; TRBD1 aligns across 9 bases. The germline CDR1 and CDR2 sequences are KGHSH and LQKENI. The CDR3 consists of 15 residues. In nucleotides, the CDR3 is TGTGTCAGCTCACCGCAGGGACAGGGAAACTATGGCTACACCTTC. As protein: CVSSPQGQGNYGYTF.

J is TRBJ1-1 and V is TRBV4-1; perhaps TRBD1 as D (5 bases). The germline V and J ends were trimmed by 4 bases and 4 bases, with 28 bases remaining between them. The CDR3 is 19 residues long. CDR1 and CDR2 (germline): MGHRA, YSYEKL. CDR3 coding DNA: TGCGCCAGCAGCCGCAGCAGGTTGCAACCGGGACCGACGCGCACTGAAGCTTTCTTT. Translating gives CASSRSRLQPGPTRTEAFF.

The rearrangement joins TRBV9 to TRBJ2-7; maybe TRBD1 (5 bases). CDR3 length: 14 residues. V was cut by 2 bases and J by 2 bases, with 11 bases left in between. CDR1 and CDR2 (germline): SGDLS, YYNGEE. The CDR3: CASSVADTTYEQYF. CDR3 in DNA: TGTGCCAGCAGCGTGGCGGACACAACCTACGAGCAGTACTTC.

This clonotype was observed a few times. CDR3 sequence reads: CSARQLAGGPHNEQFF. The CDR3 DNA is TGCAGTGCTAGACAACTAGCGGGAGGACCCCACAATGAGCAGTTCTTC. The V and J genes are TRBV20-1 and TRBJ2-1; 12 bases agree with TRBD2. There are 16 residues in the CDR3. The V segment lost 2 bases and the J segment 5 bases; nucleotides outside the gene matches: 7. The germline V gene encodes CDR1 DFQATT and CDR2 SNEGSKA (reference sequence).

The chain is built from TRBV4-3 and TRBJ2-1, with D perhaps being TRBD1 or TRBD2 (5 bases each). Germline values: CDR1 LGHNA, CDR2 YSLEER. CDR3 length equals 18 residues. Trimming cost V 1 base and J 5 bases, with 21 bases left between them. In nucleotides, the CDR3 is TGCGCCAGCAGCCAAGGTACCGGGACCAGCTTCGGAGACAATGAGCAGTTCTTC. Encoded protein: CASSQGTGTSFGDNEQFF.

This clonotype was seen a few times. The chain combines TRBV5-5 with TRBJ2-5; no clear D gene. V was cut by 4 bases and J by 9 bases, with 19 bases left in between. CDR3 length equals 14 residues. CDR1 and CDR2 (germline): SGHKS, YYEKEE (reference sequence). The CDR3 spells CASSPGTSPLSQYF. Here the CDR3 DNA reads TGTGCCAGCAGCCCCGGCACGTCTCCCCTCTCCCAGTACTTC. Full variable domain (missing parts from reference TRBV5-5 and TRBJ2-5): DAGVTQSPTHLIKTRGQQVTLRCSPISGHKSVSWYQQVLGQGPQFIFQYYEKEERGRGNFPDRFSARQFPNYSSELNVNALLLGDSALYLCASSPGTSPLSQYFGPGTRLLVL.

This clonotype was detected ten times or more. A read error may account for a junction end that differs from germline. V and J are TRBV5-1 and TRBJ1-1; a possible D gene is TRBD1 (5 bases). The CDR3 contains 13 residues. Per germline, CDR1 SGHRS and CDR2 YFSETQ. The CDR3 DNA reads as TGTGCCAGCAGCTTAACAGGGAACACTGAAGCTTTCTTT. Translated, it gives CASSLTGNTEAFF.

The chain couples TRBV5-1 to TRBJ2-7, with 10 bases matching TRBD1. Per germline, CDR1 SGHRS and CDR2 YFSETQ. The CDR3 totals 16 residues. With V trimmed by 5 bases and J by 0 bases, 8 bases remained unmatched. DNA for the CDR3: TGCGCCAGCAGAGGGACAGGGGTCGTGAACTCCTACGAGCAGTACTTC. Translation: CASRGTGVVNSYEQYF. Supplemented by reference TRBV5-1 and TRBJ2-7, the full variable domain reads KAGVTQTPRYLIKTRGQQVTLSCSPISGHRSVSWYQQTPGQGLQFLFEYFSETQRNKGNFPGRFSGRQFSNSRSEMNVSTLELGDSALYLCASRGTGVVNSYEQYFGPGTRLTVT.

This clonotype was detected only a few times. The chain is built from TRBV9 and TRBJ2-6; D may be TRBD1 or TRBD2 (6 bases each). Germline-derived CDR1 and CDR2 are SGDLS and YYNGEE. V was trimmed by 0 bases and J by 4 bases, leaving 14 bases between them. CDR3 length: 17 amino acids. CDR3 bases: TGTGCCAGCAGCGTAGATCTCACGGGGGCCGGGGCCAACGTCCTGACTTTC. Its protein product is CASSVDLTGAGANVLTF.

V gene TRBV5-1 combines with J gene TRBJ2-7, with D possibly TRBD1 on 5 matching bases. Trimming pared 0 bases from V and 2 bases from J, leaving 12 bases between. This CDR3 has 15 amino acids. The germline gives CDR1 SGHRS, CDR2 YFSETQ. The CDR3 DNA sequence: TGCGCCAGCAGCTTGGTACCAGGGCCCACCTACGAGCAGTACTTC. Its protein product is CASSLVPGPTYEQYF. Based on the CDR3 plus reference TRBV5-1 and TRBJ2-7, the full variable domain is KAGVTQTPRYLIKTRGQQVTLSCSPISGHRSVSWYQQTPGQGLQFLFEYFSETQRNKGNFPGRFSGRQFSNSRSEMNVSTLELGDSALYLCASSLVPGPTYEQYFGPGTRLTVT.

The chain joins TRBV14 to TRBJ1-2, with unresolved D. The CDR3 is 16 residues long. The germline CDR1 and CDR2 sequences are SGHDN and FVKESK. V dropped 0 bases and J dropped 4 bases, with 15 bases sitting between them. In DNA form, the CDR3 reads TGTGCCAGCAGCCAAGATAACCGGCAGATGCGCTATGGCTACACCTTC. This codes for CASSQDNRQMRYGYTF. Supplemented by reference TRBV14 and TRBJ1-2, the full variable domain reads EAGVTQFPSHSVIEKGQTVTLRCDPISGHDNLYWYRRVMGKEIKFLLHFVKESKQDESGMPNNRFLAERTGGTYSTLKVQPAELEDSGVYFCASSQDNRQMRYGYTFGSGTRLTVV.

This clonotype was seen only once. The CDR3 DNA follows: TGTGCCAGCAGCCAAGATTTGACATTCCATGAGCAGTACTTC. It yields the protein CASSQDLTFHEQYF. This chain joins TRBV3-1 and TRBJ2-7; D gene unclear. The germline CDR1 and CDR2 sequences are LGHDT and YNNKEL (reference sequence). The germline V and J ends were trimmed by 0 bases and 7 bases, with 13 bases remaining between them. This CDR3 has 14 amino acids.

Many counts were recorded for this clonotype. The chain uses TRBV6-2 or TRBV6-3 and TRBJ2-3; 8 bases are shared with TRBD2. The CDR3 extends over 15 amino acids. The V and J ends lost 6 bases and 2 bases, in that order; junction bases with no gene match: 7. The germline gives CDR1 MNHEY, CDR2 SVGEGT. The CDR3 reads CASRNSGINTDTQYF. CDR3 in DNA: TGTGCCAGCAGAAATAGCGGGATAAACACAGATACGCAGTATTTT.

This sequence joins TRBV7-2 and TRBJ2-7; D call uncertain. The V gene's germline CDR1 is SGHTA and CDR2 FQGNSA. The length of the CDR3 is 14 residues. Trimming pared 4 bases from V and 0 bases from J, leaving 10 bases between. Here the CDR3 DNA reads TGTGCCAGCAGCTCTGTAGGGAACTCCTACGAGCAGTACTTC. It is translated as CASSSVGNSYEQYF.

The chain combines TRBV7-8 with TRBJ2-7; 9 bases line up with TRBD1. This CDR3 has 15 amino acids. Per germline, CDR1 SGHVS and CDR2 FQNEAQ. With V trimmed by 5 bases and J by 7 bases, 12 bases remained unmatched. The CDR3 loop reads CASSLAGLDRGEQYF. The CDR3 nucleotides read TGTGCCAGCAGCCTTGCCGGATTGGACAGGGGTGAGCAGTACTTC.

The chain employs TRBV5-1 and TRBJ2-1; D unresolved. CDR1 and CDR2 from the germline V gene are SGHRS and YFSETQ. V was clipped by 4 bases and J by 7 bases, with 21 bases between them. The CDR3 spans 16 residues. The CDR3 bases are TGCGCCAGCAGCCCGGGCCGCAAATTAGGGCCAAATGAGCAGTTCTTC. It is translated as CASSPGRKLGPNEQFF.

V is TRBV6-2 or TRBV6-3 and J is TRBJ1-1; D ambiguous. The length of the CDR3 is 12 residues. CDR1 and CDR2 (germline): MNHEY, SVGEGT. V lost 3 bases and J lost 8, with 10 bases in between. The DNA of the CDR3 is TGTGCCAGCAGTTATCGGGCCGGAGAAGCTTTCTTT. It translates to CASSYRAGEAFF.

In its sample, this clonotype was seen a few times. The gene calls are TRBV7-2 and TRBJ2-4, with 12 nucleotides matching TRBD1. After removal of 5 bases from V and 6 bases from J, the junction contained 8 bases not matched to a gene. The germline V gene has CDR1 SGHTA and CDR2 FQGNSA. The CDR3 is made up of 16 amino acids. Here the CDR3 DNA reads TGTGCCAGCAGCCCCTGGGACAGGGGGCATGGAAACATTCAGTACTTC. Its translation: CASSPWDRGHGNIQYF.

The V gene is TRBV6-6, the J gene TRBJ1-5; D is possibly TRBD1 (5 bases). V shed 6 bases and J shed 3 bases, with 9 bases lying between them. CDR1 is MNHNY and CDR2 is SVGAGI in the germline V gene (reference sequence). The CDR3 totals 13 residues. The CDR3 DNA sequence: TGTGCCAGCAGCTCGACAGTCAATCAGCCCCAGCATTTT. Protein sequence: CASSSTVNQPQHF.

This chain connects TRBV6-4 to TRBJ2-5; 9 positions agree with TRBD1. Per the germline V gene, CDR1 is MRHNA and CDR2 is SNTAGT. The CDR3 runs to 15 residues. The V gene end was trimmed by 6 bases and the J gene end by 11 bases; junction bases not matched to a gene: 16. CDR3 protein: CASSRDRDTYNEQYF. CDR3 in DNA: TGTGCCAGCAGCCGGGACAGGGACACCTACAATGAGCAGTACTTC.

The sample holds a few counts of this clonotype. The gene calls are TRBV27 and TRBJ2-6; D is undetermined. Trimming pared 6 bases from V and 4 bases from J, leaving 19 bases between. CDR1 MNHEY and CDR2 SMNVEV come from the germline V gene (reference sequence). The CDR3 sequence is 17 residues long. CDR3 sequence reads: CASRSKTVILGANVLTF. DNA of the CDR3: TGTGCCAGCAGGTCTAAGACCGTGATTTTAGGGGCCAACGTCCTGACTTTC. Together with reference TRBV27 and TRBJ2-6, the CDR3 gives the full variable domain: EAQVTQNPRYLITVTGKKLTVTCSQNMNHEYMSWYRQDPGLGLRQIYYSMNVEVTDKGDVPEGYKVSRKEKRNFPLILESPSPNQTSLYFCASRSKTVILGANVLTFGAGSRLTVL.

J is TRBJ1-6 and V is TRBV10-3; D possibly corresponds to TRBD1 (6 bases). Trimming shortened V by 2 bases and J by 7 bases, and 12 bases separated the two germline ends. CDR1 is ENHRY, CDR2 SYGVKD, per germline. The CDR3 is 15 amino acids. CDR3 coding DNA: TGTGCCATCAGTGAGGGGTGTCAGGGGAATTCACCCCTCCACTTT. This sequence encodes CAISEGCQGNSPLHF.

The rearrangement links TRBV11-1 to TRBJ2-7; D gene uncertain. CDR1 and CDR2 from the germline V gene are SGHAT and FQDESV (reference sequence). The ends were cut back, 3 bases at V and 3 bases at J, with 9 bases in the middle. The CDR3 length is 13 residues. The CDR3 loop is CASSFRACYEQYF. CDR3 nucleotide sequence: TGTGCCAGCAGCTTCCGGGCGTGCTACGAGCAGTACTTC.

This chain joins TRBV9 and TRBJ2-3, with D unclear. V shed 5 bases and J shed 6 bases, with 16 bases lying between them. This CDR3 spans 14 amino acids. Per the germline V gene, CDR1 is SGDLS and CDR2 is YYNGEE. The chain's CDR3 is CASRPGPDTDTQYF. Here the CDR3 DNA reads TGTGCCAGCAGACCAGGCCCAGATACGGATACGCAGTATTTT.